A selection of T cell receptor beta chains follows, all from one sample in a study of PD-1 blockade in mismatch repair-deficient tumors. Generated by immunoSEQ multiplex PCR, the TCRdb table keeps only in-frame clones and is missing some. The sample has roughly 32,000 clones, approximately 80% seen once. The material was PBMCs, obtained around 6 weeks after starting pembrolizumab. The receptors originated from an adult with mismatch repair-deficient cancer. Both conserved end residues are part of each CDR3. The D gene is left open where the match is weak. Where a row states a size, it is once, few, many or the class of an expanded clone; other rows omit it.

abundance: NA
j_gene: TRBJ2-7
v_gene: TRBV15
d_gene: NA
CDR3nt: TGTGCCACCAGCAGAGATCTAGACTACGAGCAGTACTTC
CDR3aa: CATSRDLDYEQYF

abundance: medium-sized
j_gene: TRBJ2-7
v_gene: TRBV6-5
d_gene: TRBD1
CDR3nt: TGTGCCAGCAGCCAAAGTACAGGGGGCCACGAGCAGTACTTC
CDR3aa: CASSQSTGGHEQYF

abundance: NA
j_gene: TRBJ2-7
v_gene: TRBV9
d_gene: TRBD1
CDR3nt: TGTGCCAGCAGCGGACAGGGCCCGTACTACGAGCAGTACTTC
CDR3aa: CASSGQGPYYEQYF

abundance: once
j_gene: TRBJ2-2
v_gene: TRBV30
d_gene: NA
CDR3nt: TGTGCCTGGAGTGTAATAGGGGCTAACACCGGGGAGCTGTTTTTT
CDR3aa: CAWSVIGANTGELFF

abundance: NA
j_gene: TRBJ2-5
v_gene: TRBV15
d_gene: TRBD2
CDR3nt: TGTGCCACCAGCAGGAACGTAGCGGGAGGAAGAGAGACCCAGTACTTC
CDR3aa: CATSRNVAGGRETQYF

abundance: NA
j_gene: TRBJ2-7
v_gene: TRBV18
d_gene: TRBD1
CDR3nt: TGTGCCAGCTCAGACGACAGGGGGGGCTCCTACGAGCAGTACTTC
CDR3aa: CASSDDRGGSYEQYF

abundance: NA
j_gene: TRBJ1-3
v_gene: TRBV6-6
d_gene: NA
CDR3nt: TGTGCCAGCAGCCTCTCCCTCGCTGGAAACACCATATATTTT
CDR3aa: CASSLSLAGNTIYF

abundance: NA
j_gene: TRBJ2-5
v_gene: TRBV9
d_gene: NA
CDR3nt: TGTGCCAGCAGCGTATCGGGGGGCAGGTCGACCCAGTACTTC
CDR3aa: CASSVSGGRSTQYF

abundance: NA
j_gene: TRBJ1-1
v_gene: TRBV16
d_gene: NA
CDR3nt: TGTGCCAGCAGCCCCTTGAGAGGAAGTCAGGGTCCTGAAGCTTTCTTT
CDR3aa: CASSPLRGSQGPEAFF

abundance: few
j_gene: TRBJ1-5
v_gene: TRBV19
d_gene: NA
CDR3nt: TGTGCCAGTAGTATCAGTCTGGTCGGGTCCAATCAGCCCCAGCATTTT
CDR3aa: CASSISLVGSNQPQHF

abundance: NA
j_gene: TRBJ2-6
v_gene: TRBV2
d_gene: NA
CDR3nt: TGTGCCAGCAGTAAGGGGGCTGGGGCCAACGTCCTGACTTTC
CDR3aa: CASSKGAGANVLTF

abundance: NA
j_gene: TRBJ1-4
v_gene: TRBV5-1
d_gene: NA
CDR3nt: TGCGCCAGCAGCTCACAGGGATCGGGTGAAAAACTGTTTTTT
CDR3aa: CASSSQGSGEKLFF

abundance: NA
j_gene: TRBJ2-7
v_gene: TRBV2
d_gene: TRBD1
CDR3nt: TGTGCCACCCTGACCCGGGACAGGGGAACCTACGAGCAGTACTTC
CDR3aa: CATLTRDRGTYEQYF

abundance: NA
j_gene: TRBJ2-1
v_gene: TRBV7-3
d_gene: NA
CDR3nt: TGTGCCAGCAGCTTAAGAGGGGACTTACGTTCTGAGCAGTTCTTC
CDR3aa: CASSLRGDLRSEQFF

abundance: NA
j_gene: TRBJ1-2
v_gene: TRBV19
d_gene: TRBD1
CDR3nt: TGTGCCAGCGGGGACAGGGCTAACTATGGCTACACCTTC
CDR3aa: CASGDRANYGYTF

abundance: NA
j_gene: TRBJ1-2
v_gene: TRBV5-1
d_gene: TRBD1
CDR3nt: TGCGCCAGCAGCTTAACAGGGGGCCCTAACTATGGCTACACCTTC
CDR3aa: CASSLTGGPNYGYTF

abundance: NA
j_gene: TRBJ1-1
v_gene: TRBV9
d_gene: TRBD1
CDR3nt: TGTGCCAGCAGCAAAGACAGGGTGAACACTGAAGCTTTCTTT
CDR3aa: CASSKDRVNTEAFF

abundance: NA
j_gene: TRBJ2-2
v_gene: TRBV7-8
d_gene: TRBD2
CDR3nt: TGTGCCAGCAGCTTAGGGTGGGCGGGAGCCGGCACCGGGGAGCTGTTTTTT
CDR3aa: CASSLGWAGAGTGELFF

abundance: few
j_gene: TRBJ2-5
v_gene: TRBV2
d_gene: TRBD1
CDR3nt: TGTGCCAGCAGTGTAGGACAGGAGGAGACCCAGTACTTC
CDR3aa: CASSVGQEETQYF

abundance: few
j_gene: TRBJ2-7
v_gene: TRBV25-1
d_gene: NA
CDR3nt: TGTGCCAGGGACTTGTACGAGCAGTACTTC
CDR3aa: CARDLYEQYF

abundance: NA
j_gene: TRBJ1-2
v_gene: TRBV6-5
d_gene: TRBD1
CDR3nt: TGTGCCAGCAGACTTTCCGGACAGGCCGACTATGGCTACACCTTC
CDR3aa: CASRLSGQADYGYTF

abundance: NA
j_gene: TRBJ1-2
v_gene: TRBV2
d_gene: TRBD1
CDR3nt: TGTGCCAGCAGTCTACAGGGGGCGAGGCTGACTAACTATGGCTACACCTTC
CDR3aa: CASSLQGARLTNYGYTF

abundance: NA
j_gene: TRBJ2-5
v_gene: TRBV5-1
d_gene: NA
CDR3nt: TGCGCCAGCAGCTGGAAGGGCCCGGGGGAGACCCAGTACTTC
CDR3aa: CASSWKGPGETQYF

abundance: once
j_gene: TRBJ1-1
v_gene: TRBV7-9
d_gene: TRBD1
CDR3nt: TGTGCCAGCAGCCCTGGGGACAGGGGGTTCACTGAAGCTTTCTTT
CDR3aa: CASSPGDRGFTEAFF

abundance: NA
j_gene: TRBJ1-1
v_gene: TRBV27
d_gene: NA
CDR3nt: TGTGCCAGCAGGAGGGATTTGAACACTGAAGCTTTCTTT
CDR3aa: CASRRDLNTEAFF

abundance: few
j_gene: TRBJ2-3
v_gene: TRBV5-1
d_gene: NA
CDR3nt: TGCGCCAGCACCCCTGACAGGACTAGCACAGATACGCAGTATTTT
CDR3aa: CASTPDRTSTDTQYF

abundance: NA
j_gene: TRBJ2-7
v_gene: TRBV18
d_gene: TRBD2
CDR3nt: TGTGCCAGCTCCCAAACCGGGACTAGCGGGAGGGGTTACGAGCAGTACTTC
CDR3aa: CASSQTGTSGRGYEQYF

abundance: NA
j_gene: TRBJ2-5
v_gene: TRBV11-2
d_gene: NA
CDR3nt: TGTGCCAGCAGCCAAATAGCGCGCTCCCGGGTGGAGACCCAGTACTTC
CDR3aa: CASSQIARSRVETQYF

abundance: NA
j_gene: TRBJ2-1
v_gene: TRBV5-1
d_gene: TRBD1
CDR3nt: TGCGCCAGCATCCTCGGACAGGGGGCCTCGGGGGAGCAGTTCTTC
CDR3aa: CASILGQGASGEQFF

abundance: NA
j_gene: TRBJ2-7
v_gene: TRBV5-5
d_gene: TRBD1
CDR3nt: TGTGCCAGCAGCATGACAGGGACCCAGACCTACGAGCAGTACTTC
CDR3aa: CASSMTGTQTYEQYF

abundance: NA
j_gene: TRBJ2-3
v_gene: TRBV6-5
d_gene: NA
CDR3nt: TGTGCCAGCAGTTACTCGATGGCGGGAACAGATACGCAGTATTTT
CDR3aa: CASSYSMAGTDTQYF

abundance: NA
j_gene: TRBJ1-2
v_gene: TRBV9
d_gene: NA
CDR3nt: TGTGCCAGCAGCGTAGAACAGGGCTATGGCTACACCTTC
CDR3aa: CASSVEQGYGYTF

abundance: NA
j_gene: TRBJ2-3
v_gene: TRBV5-5
d_gene: NA
CDR3nt: TGTGCCAGCAGCCCCGGTCACCGAACAGATACGCAGTATTTT
CDR3aa: CASSPGHRTDTQYF

abundance: NA
j_gene: TRBJ1-1
v_gene: TRBV11-2
d_gene: TRBD1
CDR3nt: TGTGCCAGCAGCTTGGACAGGACGAACACTGAAGCTTTCTTT
CDR3aa: CASSLDRTNTEAFF

abundance: NA
j_gene: TRBJ2-7
v_gene: TRBV6-6
d_gene: NA
CDR3nt: TGTGCCAGCGGGCCGGGGGCCTACGAGCAGTACTTC
CDR3aa: CASGPGAYEQYF

abundance: NA
j_gene: TRBJ2-5
v_gene: TRBV11-3
d_gene: NA
CDR3nt: TGTGCCAGCAGCCTAACAGGGCCACCCCAAGAGACCCAGTACTTC
CDR3aa: CASSLTGPPQETQYF

abundance: NA
j_gene: TRBJ2-2
v_gene: TRBV5-1
d_gene: TRBD2
CDR3nt: TGCGCCAGCAGCTCTTCTACTAGCGGGAGGGCCTTCGGGGAGCTGTTTTTT
CDR3aa: CASSSSTSGRAFGELFF

abundance: NA
j_gene: TRBJ1-6
v_gene: TRBV6-5
d_gene: NA
CDR3nt: TGTGCCAGCAGTTTACAGGGCGGGCCCAATTCACCCCTCCACTTT
CDR3aa: CASSLQGGPNSPLHF

abundance: NA
j_gene: TRBJ2-7
v_gene: TRBV5-4
d_gene: NA
CDR3nt: TGTGCCAGCAGCTCCGGTGACAGATCATACGAGCAGTACTTC
CDR3aa: CASSSGDRSYEQYF